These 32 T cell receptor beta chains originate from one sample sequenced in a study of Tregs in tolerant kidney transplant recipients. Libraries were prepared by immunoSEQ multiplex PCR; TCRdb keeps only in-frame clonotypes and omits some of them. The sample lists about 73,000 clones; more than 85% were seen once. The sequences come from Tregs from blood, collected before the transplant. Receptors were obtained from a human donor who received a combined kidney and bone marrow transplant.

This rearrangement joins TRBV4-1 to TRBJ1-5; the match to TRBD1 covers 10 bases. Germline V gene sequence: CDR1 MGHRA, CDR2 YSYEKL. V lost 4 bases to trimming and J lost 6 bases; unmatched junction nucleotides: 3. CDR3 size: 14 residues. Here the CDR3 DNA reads TGCGCCAGCAGCCCCCGGGACAGGGGTCAGCCCCAGCATTTT. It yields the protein CASSPRDRGQPQHF.

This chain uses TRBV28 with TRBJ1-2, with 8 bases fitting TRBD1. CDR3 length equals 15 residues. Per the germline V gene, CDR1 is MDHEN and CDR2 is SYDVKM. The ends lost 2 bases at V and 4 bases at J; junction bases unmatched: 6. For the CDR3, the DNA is TGTGCCAGCAGTTTAAGGGACAGGAAGGGCTATGGCTACACCTTC. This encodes CASSLRDRKGYGYTF.

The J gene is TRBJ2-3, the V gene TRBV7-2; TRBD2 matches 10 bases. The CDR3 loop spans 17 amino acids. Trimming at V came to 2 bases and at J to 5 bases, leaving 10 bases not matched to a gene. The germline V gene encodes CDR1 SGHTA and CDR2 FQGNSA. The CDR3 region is CASSLSGSLAGVDTQYF. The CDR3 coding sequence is TGTGCCAGCAGCTTAAGTGGTTCTCTAGCGGGGGTAGATACGCAGTATTTT. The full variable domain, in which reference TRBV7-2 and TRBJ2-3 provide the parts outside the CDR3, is GAGVSQSPSNKVTEKGKDVELRCDPISGHTALYWYRQSLGQGLEFLIYFQGNSAPDKSGLPSDRFSAERTGGSVSTLTIQRTQQEDSAVYLCASSLSGSLAGVDTQYFGPGTRLTVL.

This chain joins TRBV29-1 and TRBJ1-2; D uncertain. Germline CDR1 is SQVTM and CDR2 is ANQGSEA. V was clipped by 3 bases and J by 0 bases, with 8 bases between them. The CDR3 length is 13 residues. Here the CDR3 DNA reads TGCAGCGTTGACCGGACGGCTAACTATGGCTACACCTTC. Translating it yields CSVDRTANYGYTF.

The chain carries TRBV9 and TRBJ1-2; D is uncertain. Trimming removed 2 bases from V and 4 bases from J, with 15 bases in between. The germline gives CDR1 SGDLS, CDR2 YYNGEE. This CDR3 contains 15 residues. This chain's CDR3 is CASSVDTGGSYGYTF. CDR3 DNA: TGTGCCAGCAGCGTTGACACGGGTGGGTCCTATGGCTACACCTTC.

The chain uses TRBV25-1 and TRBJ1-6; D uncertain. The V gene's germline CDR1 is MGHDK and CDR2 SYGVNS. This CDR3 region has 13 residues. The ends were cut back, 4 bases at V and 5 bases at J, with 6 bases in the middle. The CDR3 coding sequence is TGTGCCAGCAGTGCGGCCGATAATTCACCCCTCCACTTT. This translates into CASSAADNSPLHF.

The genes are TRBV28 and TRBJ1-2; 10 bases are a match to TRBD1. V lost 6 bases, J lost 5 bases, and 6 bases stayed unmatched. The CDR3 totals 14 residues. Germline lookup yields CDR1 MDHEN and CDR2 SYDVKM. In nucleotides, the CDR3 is TGTGCCAGCAGACCGACAGGGGGCGGGTATGGCTACACCTTC. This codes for CASRPTGGGYGYTF.

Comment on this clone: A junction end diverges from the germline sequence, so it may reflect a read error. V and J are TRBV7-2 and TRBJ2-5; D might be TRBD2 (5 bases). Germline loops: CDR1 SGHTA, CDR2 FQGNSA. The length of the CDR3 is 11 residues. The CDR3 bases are TGTGCCACCAGCGGTTCAGAGACCCAGTACTTC. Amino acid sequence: CATSGSETQYF.

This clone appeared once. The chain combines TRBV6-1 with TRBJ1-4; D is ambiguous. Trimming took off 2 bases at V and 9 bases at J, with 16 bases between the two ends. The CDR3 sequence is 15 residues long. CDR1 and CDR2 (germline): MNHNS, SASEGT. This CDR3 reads CASSEFRTGMKKLFF. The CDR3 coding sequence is TGTGCCAGCAGTGAATTCCGAACCGGAATGAAAAAACTGTTTTTT.

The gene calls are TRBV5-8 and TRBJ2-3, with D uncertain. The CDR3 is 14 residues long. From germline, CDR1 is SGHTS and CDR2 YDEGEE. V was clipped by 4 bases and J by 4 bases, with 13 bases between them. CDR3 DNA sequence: TGTGCCAGCAGCCTGATAATTATCGCAGATACGCAGTATTTT. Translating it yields CASSLIIIADTQYF.

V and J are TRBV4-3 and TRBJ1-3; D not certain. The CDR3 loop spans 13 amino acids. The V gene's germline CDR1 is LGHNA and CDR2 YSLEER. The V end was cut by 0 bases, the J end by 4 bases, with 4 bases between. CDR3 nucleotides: TGCGCCAGCAGCCAAGAGCGGGGAAACACCATATATTTT. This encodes CASSQERGNTIYF.

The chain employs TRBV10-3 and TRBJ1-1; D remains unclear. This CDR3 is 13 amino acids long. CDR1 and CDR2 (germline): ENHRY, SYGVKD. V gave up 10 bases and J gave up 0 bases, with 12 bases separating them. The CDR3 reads CATLNRLNTEAFF. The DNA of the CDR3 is TGTGCCACCCTAAATCGGTTGAACACTGAAGCTTTCTTT.

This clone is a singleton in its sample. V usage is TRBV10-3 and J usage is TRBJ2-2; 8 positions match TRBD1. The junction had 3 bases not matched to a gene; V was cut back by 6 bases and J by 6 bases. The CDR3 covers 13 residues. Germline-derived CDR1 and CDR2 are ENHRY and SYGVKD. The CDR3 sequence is CAIRDREAGELFF. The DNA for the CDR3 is TGTGCCATCAGGGACAGGGAGGCCGGGGAGCTGTTTTTT.

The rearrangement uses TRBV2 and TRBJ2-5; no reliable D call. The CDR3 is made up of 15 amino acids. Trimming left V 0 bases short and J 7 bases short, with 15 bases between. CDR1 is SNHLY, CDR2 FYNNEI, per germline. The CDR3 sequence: CASSEAETGSGTQYF. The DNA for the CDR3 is TGTGCCAGCAGTGAAGCGGAAACCGGGTCGGGGACCCAGTACTTC. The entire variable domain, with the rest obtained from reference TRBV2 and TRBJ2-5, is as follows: EPEVTQTPSHQVTQMGQEVILRCVPISNHLYFYWYRQILGQKVEFLVSFYNNEISEKSEIFDDQFSVERPDGSNFTLKIRSTKLEDSAMYFCASSEAETGSGTQYFGPGTRLLVL.

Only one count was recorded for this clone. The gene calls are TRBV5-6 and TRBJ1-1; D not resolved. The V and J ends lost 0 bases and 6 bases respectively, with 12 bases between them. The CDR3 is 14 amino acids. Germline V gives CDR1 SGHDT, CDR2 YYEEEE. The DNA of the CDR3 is TGTGCCAGCAGCTTGGCCCGGGGTAAGGCTGAAGCTTTCTTT. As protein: CASSLARGKAEAFF.

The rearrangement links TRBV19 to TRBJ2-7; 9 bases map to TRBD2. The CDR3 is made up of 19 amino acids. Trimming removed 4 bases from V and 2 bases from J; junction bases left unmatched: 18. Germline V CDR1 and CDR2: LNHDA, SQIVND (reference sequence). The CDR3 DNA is TGTGCCAGTAGTACCGGCTCCCCGGGACTAGCTTTTTCTCCCTACGAGCAGTACTTC. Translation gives CASSTGSPGLAFSPYEQYF.

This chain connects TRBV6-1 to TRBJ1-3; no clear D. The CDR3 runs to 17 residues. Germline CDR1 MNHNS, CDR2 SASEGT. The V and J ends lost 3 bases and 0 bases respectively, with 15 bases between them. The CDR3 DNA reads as TGTGCCAGCAGTGACGGGAAAATTTTTTTCTCTGGAAACACCATATATTTT. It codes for CASSDGKIFFSGNTIYF.

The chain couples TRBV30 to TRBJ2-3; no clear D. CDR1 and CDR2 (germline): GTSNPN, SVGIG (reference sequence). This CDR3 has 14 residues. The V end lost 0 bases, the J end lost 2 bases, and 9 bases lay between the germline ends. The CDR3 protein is CAWSVGGSTDTQYF. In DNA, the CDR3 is TGTGCCTGGAGTGTCGGCGGCTCCACAGATACGCAGTATTTT.

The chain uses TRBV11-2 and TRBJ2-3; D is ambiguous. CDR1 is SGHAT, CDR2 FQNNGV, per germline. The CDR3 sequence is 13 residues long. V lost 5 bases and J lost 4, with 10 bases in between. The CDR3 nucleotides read TGTGCCAGCAGCCAGCCCCCCCCAGATACGCAGTATTTT. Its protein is CASSQPPPDTQYF.

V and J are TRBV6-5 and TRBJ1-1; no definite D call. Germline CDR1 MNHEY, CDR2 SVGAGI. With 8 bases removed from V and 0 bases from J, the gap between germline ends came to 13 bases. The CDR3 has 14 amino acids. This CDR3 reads CASASITLNTEAFF. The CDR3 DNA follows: TGTGCCAGCGCTTCAATTACCTTGAACACTGAAGCTTTCTTT.

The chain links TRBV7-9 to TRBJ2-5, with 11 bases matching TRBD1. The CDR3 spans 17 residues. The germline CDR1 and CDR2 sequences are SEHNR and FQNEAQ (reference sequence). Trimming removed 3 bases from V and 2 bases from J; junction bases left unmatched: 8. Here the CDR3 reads CASSLSGTGGSQETQYF. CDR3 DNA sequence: TGTGCCAGCAGCTTGTCTGGGACAGGGGGTTCACAAGAGACCCAGTACTTC.

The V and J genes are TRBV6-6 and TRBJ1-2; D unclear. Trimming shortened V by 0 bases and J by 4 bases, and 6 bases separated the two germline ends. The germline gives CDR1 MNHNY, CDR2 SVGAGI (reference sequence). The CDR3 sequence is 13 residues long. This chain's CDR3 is CASSYSGFYGYTF. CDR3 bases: TGTGCCAGCAGTTACTCGGGTTTCTATGGCTACACCTTC.

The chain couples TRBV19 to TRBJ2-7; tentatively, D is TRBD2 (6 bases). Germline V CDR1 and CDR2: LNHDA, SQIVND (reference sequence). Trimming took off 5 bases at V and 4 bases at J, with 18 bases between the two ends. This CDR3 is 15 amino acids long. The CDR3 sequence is CASSPRGGSGYEQYF. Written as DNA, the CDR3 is TGTGCCAGTAGTCCGCGAGGAGGGAGTGGTTACGAGCAGTACTTC.

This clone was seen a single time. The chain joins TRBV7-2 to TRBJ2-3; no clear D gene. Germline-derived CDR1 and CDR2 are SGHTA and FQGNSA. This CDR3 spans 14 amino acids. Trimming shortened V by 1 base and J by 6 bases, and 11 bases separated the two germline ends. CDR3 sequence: CASSLGVFSDTQYF. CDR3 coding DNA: TGTGCCAGCAGCTTAGGGGTCTTCAGCGATACGCAGTATTTT.

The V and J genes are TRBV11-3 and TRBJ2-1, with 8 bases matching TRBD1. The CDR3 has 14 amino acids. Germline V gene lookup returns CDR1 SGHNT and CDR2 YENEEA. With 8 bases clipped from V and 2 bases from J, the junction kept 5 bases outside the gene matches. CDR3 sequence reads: CASQKTGAYNEQFF. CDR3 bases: TGTGCCAGCCAAAAGACAGGGGCCTACAATGAGCAGTTCTTC.

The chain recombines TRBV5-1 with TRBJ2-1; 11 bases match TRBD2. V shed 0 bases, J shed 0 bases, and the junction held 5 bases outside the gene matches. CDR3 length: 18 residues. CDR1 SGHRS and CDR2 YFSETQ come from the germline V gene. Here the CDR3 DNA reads TGCGCCAGCAGCTTGGGAAGACTAGCGGGGATCTCCTACAATGAGCAGTTCTTC. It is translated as CASSLGRLAGISYNEQFF. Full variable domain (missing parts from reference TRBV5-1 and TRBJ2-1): KAGVTQTPRYLIKTRGQQVTLSCSPISGHRSVSWYQQTPGQGLQFLFEYFSETQRNKGNFPGRFSGRQFSNSRSEMNVSTLELGDSALYLCASSLGRLAGISYNEQFFGPGTRLTVL.

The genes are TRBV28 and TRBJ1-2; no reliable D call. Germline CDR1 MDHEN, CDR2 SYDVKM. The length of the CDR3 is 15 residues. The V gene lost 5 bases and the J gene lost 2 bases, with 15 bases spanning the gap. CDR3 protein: CASSTPGRENYGYTF. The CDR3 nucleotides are TGTGCCAGCAGTACCCCCGGTCGTGAGAACTATGGCTACACCTTC.

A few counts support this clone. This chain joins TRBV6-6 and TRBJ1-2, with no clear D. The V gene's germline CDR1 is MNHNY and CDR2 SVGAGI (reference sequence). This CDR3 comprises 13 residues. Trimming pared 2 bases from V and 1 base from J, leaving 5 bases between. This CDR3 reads CASSYRLNYGYTF. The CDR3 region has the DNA TGTGCCAGCAGTTACCGGCTTAACTATGGCTACACCTTC.

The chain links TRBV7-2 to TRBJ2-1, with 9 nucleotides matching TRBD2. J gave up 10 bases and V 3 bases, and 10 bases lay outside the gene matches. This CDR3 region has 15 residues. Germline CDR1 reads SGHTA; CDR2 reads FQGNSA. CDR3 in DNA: TGTGCCAGCAGCTTGTGGGGACTAGCTCTAAGGGAGCAGTTCTTC. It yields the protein CASSLWGLALREQFF. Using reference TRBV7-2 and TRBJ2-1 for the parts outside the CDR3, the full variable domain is GAGVSQSPSNKVTEKGKDVELRCDPISGHTALYWYRQSLGQGLEFLIYFQGNSAPDKSGLPSDRFSAERTGGSVSTLTIQRTQQEDSAVYLCASSLWGLALREQFFGPGTRLTVL.

The CDR3 is CASVLLAGTNTEAFF. CDR3 DNA: TGTGCCTCAGTCCTTTTGGCAGGGACGAACACTGAAGCTTTCTTT. V and J are TRBV19 and TRBJ1-1, with D possibly being TRBD1 (5 bases). CDR1 is LNHDA, CDR2 SQIVND, per germline (reference sequence). This CDR3 has 15 residues. Trimming left V 11 bases short and J 1 base short, with 20 bases between.

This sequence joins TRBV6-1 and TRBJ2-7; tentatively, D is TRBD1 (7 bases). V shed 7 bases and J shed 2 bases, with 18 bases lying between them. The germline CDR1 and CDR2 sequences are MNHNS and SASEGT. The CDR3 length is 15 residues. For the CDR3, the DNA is TGTGCCAGCATCAGGGAACAGGGGACTCCCTACGAGCAGTACTTC. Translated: CASIREQGTPYEQYF.

The CDR3 spells CSARFQGPQHF. In DNA form, the CDR3 reads TGCAGTGCTAGATTTCAGGGGCCCCAGCATTTT. The J gene is TRBJ1-5, the V gene TRBV20-1; the D gene is possibly TRBD1 (5 bases). Germline CDR1 DFQATT, CDR2 SNEGSKA (reference sequence). The CDR3 spans 11 residues. Deletions cut 2 bases from V and 9 bases from J, with 8 bases between.